A single sample is the source of the 4 T cell receptor beta chains below, sequenced in a study of T cell repertoires and HLA-DP antigens. No cognate antigen is known for these TCRs. Sequencing was performed with immunoSEQ multiplex PCR; in TCRdb, only in-frame clones are kept and a portion is missing. The sample has around 70,000 clones, about 82% seen once. Sample: CD4+ T cells from PBMCs. All receptors derive from a man aged 55-75 years in good health and CMV-seronegative.

The V call is TRBV29-1, the J call TRBJ1-3; D is unresolved. The CDR3 loop spans 13 amino acids. V was trimmed by 2 bases and J by 3 bases, leaving 8 bases between them. The germline gives CDR1 SQVTM, CDR2 ANQGSEA. Written as DNA, the CDR3 is TGCAGCGTTGAAAACACGGATGGAAACACCATATATTTT. This encodes CSVENTDGNTIYF.

J is TRBJ2-2 and V is TRBV4-3; weak D call: TRBD2 (7 bases). The germline V gene encodes CDR1 LGHNA and CDR2 YSLEER. The CDR3 covers 16 residues. V was shortened by 3 bases and J by 3 bases, with 14 bases between the two germline ends. The CDR3 DNA reads TGCGCCAGCAGCCAGGGAGGGGGAGGGGACACCGGGGAGCTGTTTTTT. Protein sequence: CASSQGGGGDTGELFF.

This clone appeared a single time. The rearrangement links TRBV7-3 to TRBJ2-3; the D is unclear. In germline, CDR1 is SGHTA, CDR2 FQGTGA. The ends were cut back, 1 base at V and 4 bases at J, with 9 bases in the middle. This CDR3 is 14 amino acids long. The CDR3 sequence is CASSLKVEPDTQYF. CDR3 coding DNA: TGTGCCAGCAGCTTAAAGGTGGAGCCAGATACGCAGTATTTT.

V is TRBV9 and J is TRBJ1-2; D may be TRBD1 (6 bases). The ends were cut back, 2 bases at V and 5 bases at J, with 16 bases in the middle. This CDR3 is 15 amino acids long. Looked up from germline, CDR1 is SGDLS and CDR2 is YYNGEE. In DNA form, the CDR3 reads TGTGCCAGCAGCGTGACGACCCAAGGGGGATATGGCTACACCTTC. It is translated as CASSVTTQGGYGYTF.